Listed below are T cell receptor beta chains from one sample, sequenced in a study of naive and memory T cell subsets. TCRdb used MiXCR to reprocess the UMI-ligation and nested PCR reads, holding one entry per CDR3 protein. The sample consists of tens of thousands of distinct CDR3 sequences, roughly 11% of them appearing once. Sample: skin, taken from a tuberculin skin test site. The receptors originated from an adult in good health. CDR3s leave out the opening cysteine and the closing phenylalanine or tryptophan. Size values are once, few and many counts, or a class for expanded clones, and some rows have none.

clone_size	j_call	v_call	cdr3_aa
many	TRBJ1-1	TRBV20-1	SAKRTAEAF
many	TRBJ2-1	TRBV6-5	ASNPTGSYNEQF
many	TRBJ2-7	TRBV27	ASSLLVTSYEQY
few	TRBJ2-3	TRBV6-6	ASSYYGTTDTQY
many	TRBJ2-7	TRBV20-1	SATDRYEQY
many	TRBJ2-1	TRBV12-3/TRBV12-4	ASSPRTLSSDEQF
many	TRBJ2-3	TRBV27	ASRRRTSGMTDTQY
many	TRBJ2-2	TRBV7-7	ASSPGREGTGELF
few	TRBJ2-2	TRBV20-1	SAAPGRGGTGELF
NA	TRBJ1-1	TRBV18	ASSSLGMDTEAF
many	TRBJ1-1	TRBV7-2	ASSLAGRGKAF
many	TRBJ1-4	TRBV29-1	SVGEQGGEKLF
many	TRBJ2-4	TRBV4-2	ASSPQGLDAAKNIQY
few	TRBJ1-2	TRBV29-1	SADLNYGYT
many	TRBJ2-3	TRBV29-1	SGWTSGRRNTQY
NA	TRBJ2-2	TRBV6-2/TRBV6-3	ASSYRDNTGELF
NA	TRBJ2-7	TRBV7-8	ASSSRWGQGYEQY
many	TRBJ2-7	TRBV7-2	ASSLASTSYEQY
few	TRBJ2-5	TRBV18	ASSPRGTEETQY
NA	TRBJ2-7	TRBV27	ASGATTYEQY
few	TRBJ2-2	TRBV7-2	ASTPERINTGELF
many	TRBJ1-1	TRBV20-1	SASVQGNTEAF
many	TRBJ1-6	TRBV10-3	AISESGVKGNSPLH
NA	TRBJ1-1	TRBV7-9	ASSVTQGAGEAF
many	TRBJ2-7	TRBV10-3	AISRRERVY
many	TRBJ2-3	TRBV30	AWTRETGNTQY